The 10 T cell receptor beta chains listed next were all sequenced from one sample in a study of T cells in Graves' hyperthyroidism and ophthalmopathy. What was amplified from RNA transcripts were TCR beta CDR3 regions. A first-round RT-PCR of the TCR CDR3 used the HTBI primer set. Via MiXCR, TCRdb re-called the multiplex PCR reads, giving one row per CDR3 protein. The sample contains roughly 570,000 distinct CDR3 sequences, around 46% of which appear only once. What was sequenced was peripheral blood or thyroid tissue (not recorded which). All receptors come from a woman in her late teens or twenties with Graves' hyperthyroidism.

V and J are TRBV3-1 and TRBJ1-1, with D unclear. Trimming pared 1 base from V and 4 bases from J, leaving 10 bases between. CDR3 length: 14 residues. In germline, CDR1 is LGHDT, CDR2 YNNKEL (reference sequence). Here the CDR3 DNA reads TGTGCCAGCAGCCAAGGATTAGCATCCACTGAAGCTTTCTTT. Translation: CASSQGLASTEAFF.

This chain links TRBV20-1 with TRBJ1-5, with TRBD1 as a possible D gene (6 bases). The CDR3 spans 16 residues. Trimming cost V 0 bases and J 11 bases, with 23 bases left between them. CDR1 and CDR2 from the germline V gene are DFQATT and SNEGSKA (reference sequence). CDR3 in DNA: TGCAGTGCTAGAGATGCGGCAGGGGCTGGACAAGAGACCCAGCATTTT. Its protein is CSARDAAGAGQETQHF.

This clonotype was counted ten times or more. The chain recombines TRBV24-1 with TRBJ1-2, with a weak D call TRBD1 (5 bases). V gave up 3 bases and J gave up 1 base, with 11 bases separating them. The CDR3 length is 15 residues. Germline V gene sequence: CDR1 KGHDR, CDR2 SFDVKD. CDR3: CATSDPRDDNYGYTF. Here the CDR3 DNA reads TGTGCCACCAGTGATCCCAGGGATGATAACTATGGCTACACCTTC.

The chain has TRBV11-3 and TRBJ2-7; TRBD1 agrees at 9 bases. The CDR3 is 13 amino acids. CDR1 SGHNT and CDR2 YENEEA come from the germline V gene. J was trimmed by 3 bases and V by 9 bases; bases with no gene match: 6. CDR3 DNA sequence: TGTGCCAGTCGGGACAGGGCGGTCTACGAGCAGTACTTC. The encoded protein is CASRDRAVYEQYF.

Only a few counts were recorded for this clonotype. The chain links TRBV3-1 to TRBJ2-5; TRBD2 agrees at 7 bases. The CDR3 is 15 residues long. Germline V gene sequence: CDR1 LGHDT, CDR2 YNNKEL (reference sequence). V shed 2 bases, J shed 0 bases, and the junction held 3 bases outside the gene matches. DNA of the CDR3: TGTGCCAGCAGCCAACCGGGACTACACCAAGAGACCCAGTACTTC. It yields the protein CASSQPGLHQETQYF.

The gene calls are TRBV9 and TRBJ2-7, with a possible D match to TRBD1 (6 bases). Germline lookup yields CDR1 SGDLS and CDR2 YYNGEE. The CDR3 runs to 13 residues. Trimming pared 3 bases from V and 3 bases from J, leaving 10 bases between. The CDR3 DNA reads TGTGCCAGCAGCGCTAGACAGGACTACGAGCAGTACTTC. This sequence encodes CASSARQDYEQYF.

This clonotype occurred many times. V and J are TRBV5-8 and TRBJ1-2; D remains ambiguous. Germline V CDR1 and CDR2: SGHTS, YDEGEE. The CDR3 contains 14 residues. The V end lost 3 bases, the J end lost 8 bases, and 17 bases lay between the germline ends. The CDR3 region has the DNA TGTGCCAGCAGCTACCCTTCTGGCGGCTGGGGCTACACCTTC. This codes for CASSYPSGGWGYTF.

This sequence joins TRBV29-1 and TRBJ1-3, with D unresolved. This CDR3 region has 12 residues. The germline V and J ends were trimmed by 4 bases and 5 bases, with 9 bases remaining between them. The germline V gene has CDR1 SQVTM and CDR2 ANQGSEA. CDR3 sequence reads: CSVATFRNTIYF. DNA of the CDR3: TGCAGCGTTGCAACCTTTAGAAACACCATATATTTT. Looking up the rest from reference TRBV29-1 and TRBJ1-3 gives the full variable domain: SAVISQKPSRDICQRGTSLTIQCQVDSQVTMMFWYRQQPGQSLTLIATANQGSEATYESGFVIDKFPISRPNLTFSTLTVSNMSPEDSSIYLCSVATFRNTIYFGEGSWLTVV.

This chain joins TRBV29-1 and TRBJ1-5; 9 bases agree with TRBD1. Germline loops: CDR1 SQVTM, CDR2 ANQGSEA. CDR3 length equals 12 residues. This CDR3 reads CRTDRGEQPQHF. CDR3 DNA sequence: TGCAGGACGGACAGGGGTGAGCAGCCCCAGCATTTT.

This clonotype was seen just once. Compared with germline, one end of the junction differs, possibly owing to a read error. The rearrangement uses TRBV5-4 and TRBJ1-1; maybe TRBD1 (6 bases). The V gene's germline CDR1 is SGHNT and CDR2 YYREEE (reference sequence). The CDR3 is 13 residues long. CDR3 in DNA: TGTGCCAGCAGCTTGGGAGGGGGGTATGAAACTTTCTTT. It codes for CASSLGGGYETFF.